This is a list of T cell receptor beta chains from one sample in a study of siplizumab effects on memory and regulatory T cells. Clones were read by immunoSEQ multiplex PCR, and TCRdb kept only the in-frame ones, dropping some. The sample carries some 100,000 clones, just over 90% recorded once. The sequenced sample consisted of Tregs sorted from blood. The receptors were gathered from a human donor in good health. Both conserved end residues are part of each CDR3. Each record gives: clone size, V gene, D gene, J gene, CDR3 DNA, CDR3 protein. The D gene is left open where the match is weak. Not every row has a clone size; where given, it reads once, few, many or a size class.

>.|TRBV18|TRBD1|TRBJ2-7
TGTGCCAGCTCACTCTCCGGGACAGGGATTCTCGAGCAGTACTTC
CASSLSGTGILEQYF
>.|TRBV10-3|TRBD2|TRBJ2-3
TGTGCCACCAAGTCGACTAGCGGGAGTCCAGGGGCAGATACGCAGTATTTT
CATKSTSGSPGADTQYF
>.|TRBV5-5|.|TRBJ1-5
TGTGCCAGCAGCTTGGACGTAGTCGATAGCAATCAGCCCCAGCATTTT
CASSLDVVDSNQPQHF
>.|TRBV5-6|.|TRBJ2-2
.
CASSFGSGKTGELFF
>.|TRBV5-1|.|TRBJ2-3
TGCGCCAGCAGCTTGGCCAAAATAGCGGAGGCAGATACGCAGTATTTT
CASSLAKIAEADTQYF
>.|TRBV7-9|TRBD1|TRBJ1-5
TGTGCCAGCAGCTCGGGACAGGGGAATCAGCCCCAGCATTTT
CASSSGQGNQPQHF
>.|TRBV6-1|.|TRBJ1-5
TGTGCCAGCAGTGAACAGCAGGGTCAGCCCCAGCATTTT
CASSEQQGQPQHF
>.|TRBV19|TRBD1|TRBJ1-5
TGTGCCAGTAATCCAGGACAGGGGGCGCTCAGCAATCAGCCCCAGCATTTT
CASNPGQGALSNQPQHF
>.|TRBV19|TRBD1|TRBJ1-1
TGTGCCACTCAATCTCGGACAGGAGGGAACACTGAAGCTTTCTTT
CATQSRTGGNTEAFF
>few|TRBV5-1|.|TRBJ2-6
TGCGCCAGCAGCTTGATGCGGGACTCTGGGGCCAACGTCCTGACTTTC
CASSLMRDSGANVLTF
>.|TRBV19|.|TRBJ2-3
TGTGCCACCAAGCGACTAACCAACACAGATACGCAGTATTTT
CATKRLTNTDTQYF
>once|TRBV9|.|TRBJ1-6
TGTGCCAGCAGCGTATTTTTGACTAATTCACCCCTCCACTTT
CASSVFLTNSPLHF
>.|TRBV6-6|.|TRBJ2-7
TGTGCCAGCAGCCGGCTGGGGGGGACAGGTTCCTACGAGCAGTACTTC
CASSRLGGTGSYEQYF
>.|TRBV9|TRBD2|TRBJ2-4
TGTGCCAGCAGCGTAGGAACTAGCGGGGGCGGCATTCAGTACTTC
CASSVGTSGGGIQYF
>.|TRBV7-9|.|TRBJ1-6
TGTGCCAGCAGCTTGATCTATAATTCACCCCTCCACTTT
CASSLIYNSPLHF
>.|TRBV11-2|.|TRBJ2-5
TGTGCCAGCAGCTTGGGACCTCTTGAGACCCAGTACTTC
CASSLGPLETQYF
>.|TRBV9|TRBD2|TRBJ2-1
TGTGCCTCGGGGGGGTATTCCTACAATGAGCAGTTCTTC
CASGGYSYNEQFF
>few|TRBV10-3|.|TRBJ1-1
TGTGCCATCAATTACCGACAGAGCACTGAAGCTTTCTTT
CAINYRQSTEAFF
>.|TRBV5-1|TRBD1|TRBJ1-1
TGCGCCAGCAGCTTCCAGACAGGGAGCACTGAAGCTTTCTTT
CASSFQTGSTEAFF
>few|TRBV6-5|.|TRBJ1-5
TGTGCCAGCAGTTTGGGAGGGGGGGTTCCCCAGCATTTT
CASSLGGGVPQHF
>.|TRBV7-2|.|TRBJ2-3
TGTGCCAGCAGCTTAGTGGTAGCTGGCACAGATACGCAGTATTTT
CASSLVVAGTDTQYF
>once|TRBV6-6|.|TRBJ1-5
TGTGCCAGCAGTTACTTCAGGGACCCTAATCAGCCCCAGCATTTT
CASSYFRDPNQPQHF
>few|TRBV19|TRBD1|TRBJ1-1
TGTGCCAGTAGTCCTCAGGGGGCCCTGAACACTGAAGCTTTCTTT
CASSPQGALNTEAFF
>.|TRBV30|.|TRBJ2-7
TGTGCCTGGAGCGTTGGATGGCGGGGCTACGAGCAGTACTTC
CAWSVGWRGYEQYF
>.|TRBV4-1|.|TRBJ2-4
TGCGCCAGCAGCCAAGGGGCCAGCCTAGCCAAAAACATTCAGTACTTC
CASSQGASLAKNIQYF
>.|TRBV5-6|.|TRBJ1-1
TGTGCCAGCAGCCGGGGGGCGAACACTGAAGCTTTCTTT
CASSRGANTEAFF
>.|TRBV5-1|.|TRBJ1-6
TGCGCCAGCAGCGGGTTTCCCTTGGGAAATTCACCCCTCCACTTT
CASSGFPLGNSPLHF
>once|TRBV11-2|.|TRBJ1-1
TGTGCCAGCAGCCCCGCCTTTCCGAGGAACACTGAAGCTTTCTTT
CASSPAFPRNTEAFF
>.|TRBV19|TRBD1|TRBJ1-3
TGTGCCAGTAGTATTACGGCAGGGGGCCTTTCTGGAAACACCATATATTTT
CASSITAGGLSGNTIYF
>.|TRBV30|.|TRBJ1-1
TGTGCCCGAGGGCTGGGCACTGAAGCTTTCTTT
CARGLGTEAFF
>.|TRBV2|.|TRBJ1-2
TGTGCCAGCAGTGAACATAGAACTAAAATCGGGGGCTACACCTTC
CASSEHRTKIGGYTF
>.|TRBV25-1|.|TRBJ2-5
TGTGCCAGCAGTGCACGGACACTTCAAGAGACCCAGTACTTC
CASSARTLQETQYF
>.|TRBV19|TRBD2|TRBJ2-7
TGTGCCAGTAGTATGACCGGGAGGGCCGATGAGCAGTACTTC
CASSMTGRADEQYF